These 27 T cell receptor beta chains came from one sample sequenced in a study of regulatory T cells in long-lasting Graves disease. According to the study, TCR beta libraries were built with iRepertoire HTBI primers and CDR3-region Arm-PCR. A single record per CDR3 protein comes from TCRdb applying MiXCR to the multiplex PCR reads. The sample yields roughly 410,000 distinct CDR3 sequences, approximately 15% seen once. The time point here: newly diagnosed GD, antithyroid drugs for less than 3 months. Scientists built the TCR library using RNA that was extracted from PBMCs. The data also belong to a second study, concerning T cells in Graves' hyperthyroidism and ophthalmopathy.

The sample here was peripheral blood mononuclear cells (PBMCs), taken at new diagnosis, from a patient treated with antithyroid drugs. These receptors all stem from a woman between 40 and 50 years old with Graves disease.

In its sample, this clonotype was seen many times. The J gene is TRBJ2-7, the V gene TRBV18; D possibly corresponds to TRBD2 (6 bases). This CDR3 comprises 13 residues. The V gene's germline CDR1 is KGHSH and CDR2 LQKENI. V was trimmed by 6 bases and J by 3 bases, leaving 12 bases between them. DNA for the CDR3: TGTGCCAGCTCGTCGGGACTGGGCTACGAGCAGTACTTC. The encoded protein is CASSSGLGYEQYF.

This clonotype has a handful of counts. V gene TRBV19 combines with J gene TRBJ2-1; 12 bases match TRBD2. CDR1 and CDR2 (germline): LNHDA, SQIVND (reference sequence). The CDR3 is 16 amino acids. Unmatched junction bases numbered 8, after V lost 2 bases and J lost 9 bases. The CDR3: CASSISSGRVLVEQFF. CDR3 bases: TGTGCCAGTAGTATATCTAGCGGGAGGGTTCTAGTTGAGCAGTTCTTC.

This clonotype was seen a handful of times. A much more abundant neighbour one base away suggests this may be a read error. The chain joins TRBV6-2 or TRBV6-3 to TRBJ2-1, with TRBD1 as a possible D gene (6 bases). Trimming cost V 4 bases and J 1 base, with 26 bases left between them. This CDR3 contains 20 residues. Germline V lookup: CDR1 MNHEY, CDR2 SVGEGT. The CDR3 DNA sequence: TGTGCCAGCAGTTCCAAAATCACAGGGCATTCAGGAATTTCCTACAATGAGCAGTTCTTC. This sequence encodes CASSSKITGHSGISYNEQFF.

This clonotype was observed a few times. This sequence joins TRBV20-1 and TRBJ2-7; D is ambiguous. This CDR3 has 13 residues. With 5 bases removed from V and 3 bases from J, the gap between germline ends came to 14 bases. CDR1 DFQATT and CDR2 SNEGSKA come from the germline V gene (reference sequence). The CDR3 DNA sequence: TGCAGTGCTGAAGCTAACCTAGGCTACGAGCAGTACTTC. This sequence encodes CSAEANLGYEQYF.

The sample holds many counts of this clonotype. This chain links TRBV28 with TRBJ2-5; TRBD2 aligns across 8 bases. Germline V gene lookup returns CDR1 MDHEN and CDR2 SYDVKM. J was trimmed by 5 bases and V by 6 bases; bases with no gene match: 14. This CDR3 region has 16 residues. CDR3 in amino acids: CASRPGGGGMRETQYF. The DNA for the CDR3 is TGTGCCAGCAGACCCGGGGGGGGAGGGATGCGTGAGACCCAGTACTTC. The full variable domain, in which reference TRBV28 and TRBJ2-5 provide the parts outside the CDR3, is DVKVTQSSRYLVKRTGEKVFLECVQDMDHENMFWYRQDPGLGLRLIYFSYDVKMKEKGDIPEGYSVSREKKERFSLILESASTNQTSMYLCASRPGGGGMRETQYFGPGTRLLVL.

This clonotype was seen ten or more times. This rearrangement joins TRBV28 to TRBJ2-3, with D perhaps TRBD1 or TRBD2 (5 bases each). V was cut by 8 bases and J by 3 bases, with 27 bases left in between. Germline CDR1 MDHEN, CDR2 SYDVKM. The CDR3 runs to 18 residues. CDR3 region: CASAAPSGVDRGTDTQYF. For the CDR3, the DNA is TGTGCCAGCGCAGCCCCTAGTGGTGTAGACAGAGGGACAGATACGCAGTATTTT.

This clonotype was seen ten or more times. The J gene is TRBJ2-5, the V gene TRBV6-1; TRBD2 matches 13 bases. Germline CDR1 and CDR2: MNHNS and SASEGT. This CDR3 region has 17 residues. The V and J ends lost 6 bases and 0 bases, in that order; junction bases with no gene match: 7. The CDR3 spells CASRTGTSGNYQETQYF. The CDR3 DNA reads TGTGCCAGCAGAACCGGGACTAGCGGGAACTACCAAGAGACCCAGTACTTC.

Details on this clonotype: A much larger clonotype is one base distant, so this may be a read error. The final CDR3 position lacks the conserved phenylalanine or tryptophan, pointing to a likely read error. The chain couples TRBV28 to TRBJ2-1; 7 nucleotides match TRBD1. Trimming at V came to 1 base and at J to 8 bases, leaving 11 bases not matched to a gene. CDR1 MDHEN and CDR2 SYDVKM come from the germline V gene. The CDR3 is made up of 16 amino acids. CDR3 residues: CASSLFGRGSVDEQFL. In DNA, the CDR3 is TGTGCCAGCAGTTTATTCGGCAGGGGGTCCGTCGATGAGCAGTTCCTC.

Only a few counts were recorded for this clonotype. This rearrangement joins TRBV15 to TRBJ2-1, with 9 nucleotides matching TRBD1. The CDR3 is 15 amino acids. With 3 bases clipped from V and 7 bases from J, the junction kept 7 bases outside the gene matches. Looked up from germline, CDR1 is LNHNV and CDR2 is YYDKDF (reference sequence). In nucleotides, the CDR3 is TGTGCCACCAGCAGTCCCCGACAGGGGGTGAATGAGCAGTTCTTC. Amino acid sequence: CATSSPRQGVNEQFF.

This clonotype was observed many times. CDR3 loop: CASRKGAGAREQFF. The DNA of the CDR3 is TGTGCCAGCAGAAAAGGGGCGGGGGCCCGTGAGCAGTTCTTC. This chain connects TRBV7-2 to TRBJ2-1; D might be TRBD2 (7 bases). The CDR3 totals 14 residues. V gave up 6 bases and J gave up 9 bases, with 18 bases separating them. The germline CDR1 and CDR2 sequences are SGHTA and FQGNSA.

This rearrangement joins TRBV5-1 to TRBJ2-5; possible D gene TRBD2, 6 bases. The J call is doubtful: the DNA matches TRBJ2-1 better. The germline gives CDR1 SGHRS, CDR2 YFSETQ. The CDR3 loop spans 17 amino acids. The CDR3 region has the DNA TGCGCCAGCAGCCCAGGGACTCCGTCGCTCACGTACAATGAGCAGTTCTTC. This sequence encodes CASSPGTPSLTYNEQFF.

In its sample, this clonotype was seen many times. CDR3 loop: CASSPGTGRGYTF. CDR3 nucleotide sequence: TGTGCCAGCTCACCCGGGACAGGGCGAGGCTACACCTTC. This chain links TRBV18 with TRBJ1-2, with 9 positions matching TRBD1. Germline assignment: CDR1 KGHSH and CDR2 LQKENI. The trim removed 3 bases at V and 8 bases at J, leaving 4 bases unmatched. The CDR3 is made up of 13 amino acids.

This chain joins TRBV10-3 and TRBJ2-1; 9 nucleotides line up with TRBD2. The germline CDR1 and CDR2 sequences are ENHRY and SYGVKD. J lost 7 bases, V lost 3 bases, and 7 bases had no gene match. This CDR3 is built from 15 residues. The CDR3 sequence: CAISDAGGPGNEQFF. The CDR3 DNA reads as TGTGCCATCAGTGACGCGGGAGGGCCTGGTAATGAGCAGTTCTTC.

The chain recombines TRBV27 with TRBJ2-7; no firm D call. The CDR3 consists of 14 residues. Trimming removed 2 bases at V and 0 bases at J, with 8 bases between. Germline V CDR1 and CDR2: MNHEY, SMNVEV (reference sequence). The CDR3, as DNA: TGTGCCAGCAGTTTAACGAGGAGCTCCTACGAGCAGTACTTC. Translated, it gives CASSLTRSSYEQYF.

This chain connects TRBV20-1 to TRBJ1-5; a possible D gene is TRBD1 (5 bases). Trimming removed 1 base from V and 0 bases from J, with 10 bases in between. The CDR3 spans 15 residues. The germline CDR1 and CDR2 sequences are DFQATT and SNEGSKA (reference sequence). The CDR3 loop is CSARGVGTSNQPQHF. DNA of the CDR3: TGCAGTGCTAGAGGGGTAGGGACTAGCAATCAGCCCCAGCATTTT.

The chain is built from TRBV15 and TRBJ1-2; possibly TRBD1 for D (6 bases). The CDR3 is made up of 14 amino acids. The germline V gene has CDR1 LNHNV and CDR2 YYDKDF (reference sequence). Deletions cut 5 bases from V and 3 bases from J, with 13 bases between. In DNA, the CDR3 is TGTGCCACCAGCTGGGGGGGGCCGGACTATGGCTACACCTTC. It encodes CATSWGGPDYGYTF.

With respect to this clonotype: A read error may explain this, as a much larger clone is one base away. The chain has TRBV19 and TRBJ2-7; D is possibly TRBD2 (5 bases). CDR1 and CDR2 (germline): LNHDA, SQIVND (reference sequence). CDR3 length: 13 amino acids. Written as DNA, the CDR3 is TGTGCCAGTGGTATGAGCGGAAACTACGAGCAGTACTTC. Residues: CASGMSGNYEQYF.

This clonotype was counted a few times. In nucleotides, the CDR3 is TGTGCCAGCAGCTTAGGTCGGGGGCGGAATTCACCCCTCCACTTT. Protein product: CASSLGRGRNSPLHF. The chain carries TRBV7-9 and TRBJ1-6, with D possibly TRBD1 on 6 matching bases. The CDR3 extends over 15 amino acids. Trimming stripped 1 base from V and 7 bases from J, with 11 bases between. Germline V gives CDR1 SEHNR, CDR2 FQNEAQ (reference sequence).

This clonotype has ten or more counts. The chain is built from TRBV28 and TRBJ2-7, with TRBD2 matching 7 bases. Germline CDR1 reads MDHEN; CDR2 reads SYDVKM. V shed 8 bases and J 3 bases; nucleotides not matched to a gene: 7. The CDR3 contains 13 residues. In DNA form, the CDR3 reads TGTGCCAGCCGGCGGGAGAGGAACTACGAGCAGTACTTC. Its translation: CASRRERNYEQYF.

V usage is TRBV12-3 or TRBV12-4 and J usage is TRBJ2-7; 8 nucleotides line up with TRBD1. Trimming removed 5 bases from V and 5 bases from J; junction bases left unmatched: 11. CDR3 length: 15 residues. The chain's CDR3 is CASSPVLQGGDEQYF. CDR3 coding DNA: TGTGCCAGCAGTCCAGTCCTACAGGGGGGAGACGAGCAGTACTTC.

At least ten counts were recorded for this clonotype. This CDR3 is CASSVGGKETQYF. In nucleotides, the CDR3 is TGTGCCAGCAGTGTAGGGGGAAAAGAGACCCAGTACTTC. This rearrangement joins TRBV2 to TRBJ2-5; maybe TRBD1 (6 bases). The V and J ends lost 4 bases and 3 bases respectively, with 9 bases between them. This CDR3 has 13 amino acids. Germline V gene lookup returns CDR1 SNHLY and CDR2 FYNNEI.

The V and J genes are TRBV20-1 and TRBJ2-7; 9 bases are a match to TRBD2. The V gene end was trimmed by 0 bases and the J gene end by 5 bases; junction bases not matched to a gene: 17. The CDR3 has 18 amino acids. From germline, CDR1 is DFQATT and CDR2 SNEGSKA (reference sequence). CDR3 amino acids: CSARDPVAGVVLFNEQYF. The CDR3, as DNA: TGCAGTGCTAGAGATCCAGTAGCGGGAGTGGTTTTGTTCAACGAGCAGTACTTC.

There are many counts of this clonotype. The chain recombines TRBV28 with TRBJ2-7; TRBD2 agrees at 13 bases. After removal of 5 bases from V and 2 bases from J, the junction contained 18 bases not matched to a gene. Germline CDR1 MDHEN, CDR2 SYDVKM. The CDR3 is 20 residues long. CDR3 DNA: TGTGCCAGCAGTCGCGGGACGTTGCTGGGGGGACTAGCGGGACCCTACGAGCAGTACTTC. Its protein is CASSRGTLLGGLAGPYEQYF.

This clonotype was recorded at least ten times. This sequence joins TRBV11-2 and TRBJ2-3; D might be TRBD1 (5 bases). Germline assignment: CDR1 SGHAT and CDR2 FQNNGV. Trimming took 6 bases from V and 9 from J, leaving 10 bases between them. The CDR3 length is 11 residues. In nucleotides, the CDR3 is TGTGCCAGCAGTCAGGGTATGACGCAGTATTTT. It yields the protein CASSQGMTQYF.

In its sample, this clonotype was seen a few times. The rearrangement links TRBV28 to TRBJ2-3; D remains unclear. V was cut by 7 bases and J by 0 bases, with 11 bases left in between. The V gene's germline CDR1 is MDHEN and CDR2 SYDVKM. The CDR3 loop spans 14 amino acids. The CDR3: CASTPHPSTDTQYF. In DNA, the CDR3 is TGTGCCAGCACCCCACACCCAAGCACAGATACGCAGTATTTT. The full variable domain, completed using reference TRBV28 and TRBJ2-3, is DVKVTQSSRYLVKRTGEKVFLECVQDMDHENMFWYRQDPGLGLRLIYFSYDVKMKEKGDIPEGYSVSREKKERFSLILESASTNQTSMYLCASTPHPSTDTQYFGPGTRLTVL.

This clonotype came up many times. The chain has TRBV7-2 and TRBJ1-4, with D maybe TRBD1 (5 bases). V lost 1 base to trimming and J lost 8 bases, with 14 bases between them. The CDR3 is 15 amino acids. In germline, CDR1 is SGHTA, CDR2 FQGNSA. The CDR3 protein is CASSLVNRDDEKLFF. The CDR3 nucleotides are TGTGCCAGCAGCTTAGTTAATCGGGACGACGAAAAACTGTTTTTT.

This clonotype showed up many times. The J gene is TRBJ2-3, the V gene TRBV7-9; 11 bases are shared with TRBD2. This CDR3 contains 15 residues. Trimming at V came to 5 bases and at J to 6 bases, leaving 7 bases not matched to a gene. Germline V lookup: CDR1 SEHNR, CDR2 FQNEAQ (reference sequence). CDR3 DNA sequence: TGTGCCAGCAGCCCCCTAGCGGGAGGTGTGGATACGCAGTATTTT. This encodes CASSPLAGGVDTQYF. Supplemented by reference TRBV7-9 and TRBJ2-3, the full variable domain reads DTGVSQNPRHKITKRGQNVTFRCDPISEHNRLYWYRQTLGQGPEFLTYFQNEAQLEKSRLLSDRFSAERPKGSFSTLEIQRTEQGDSAMYLCASSPLAGGVDTQYFGPGTRLTVL.